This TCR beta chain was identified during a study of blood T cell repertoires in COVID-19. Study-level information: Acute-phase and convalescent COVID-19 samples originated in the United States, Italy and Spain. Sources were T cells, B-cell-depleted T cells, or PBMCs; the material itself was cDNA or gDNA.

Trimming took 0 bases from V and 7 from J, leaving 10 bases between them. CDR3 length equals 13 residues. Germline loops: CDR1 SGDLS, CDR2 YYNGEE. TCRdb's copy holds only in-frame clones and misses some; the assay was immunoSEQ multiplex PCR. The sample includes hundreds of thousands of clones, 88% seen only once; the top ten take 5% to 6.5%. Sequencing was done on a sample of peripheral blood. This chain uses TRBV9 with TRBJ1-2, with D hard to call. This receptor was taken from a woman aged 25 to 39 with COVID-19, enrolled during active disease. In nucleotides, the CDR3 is TGTGCCAGCAGCGTAGTTCAAGATAGTGGCTACACCTTC. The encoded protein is CASSVVQDSGYTF. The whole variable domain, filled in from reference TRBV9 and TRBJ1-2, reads DSGVTQTPKHLITATGQRVTLRCSPRSGDLSVYWYQQSLDQGLQFLIQYYNGEERAKGNILERFSAQQFPDLHSELNLSSLELGDSALYFCASSVVQDSGYTFGSGTRLTVV.